What follows are 20 T cell receptor beta chains derived from one specimen sequenced in a study of cytotoxic CD8 clonotypes in ibrutinib-treated CLL. Profiled with immunoSEQ multiplex PCR; TCRdb holds only in-frame clones, not every one. The sample consists of about 130,000 clones, under 90% of them appearing once. The sequenced sample was PBMCs, obtained after 24 months of ibrutinib treatment. The receptors originated from a human donor with chronic lymphocytic leukemia.

V and J are TRBV4-3 and TRBJ1-1, with D possibly being TRBD1 (6 bases). The V end was cut by 3 bases, the J end by 5 bases, with 19 bases between. There are 16 residues in the CDR3. In germline, CDR1 is LGHNA, CDR2 YSLEER. The CDR3 DNA follows: TGCGCCAGCAGCCAGGACACGCCGGGGGGCGCGACTGAAGCTTTCTTT. This codes for CASSQDTPGGATEAFF.

The rearrangement uses TRBV6-6 and TRBJ2-7; no clear D gene. The V gene lost 8 bases and the J gene lost 13 bases, with 18 bases spanning the gap. The length of the CDR3 is 11 residues. Germline values: CDR1 MNHNY, CDR2 SVGAGI (reference sequence). CDR3 bases: TGTGCCAGCTACCCCCGGTTGGTAATCTACTTC. Translation: CASYPRLVIYF.

CDR3 bases: TGCAGTGCCACGAGGGGCCCTGAAGCTTTCTTT. Encoded protein: CSATRGPEAFF. V and J are TRBV20-1 and TRBJ1-1; D is possibly TRBD1 (5 bases). The CDR3 contains 11 residues. Between the trimmed V and J ends, which lost 6 bases and 6 bases, there was a span of 11 bases. CDR1 and CDR2 from the germline V gene are DFQATT and SNEGSKA (reference sequence).

The rearrangement links TRBV10-3 to TRBJ1-5; D is possibly TRBD1 (6 bases). The CDR3 extends over 15 amino acids. V lost 6 bases to trimming and J lost 9 bases, with 21 bases between them. Germline CDR1 ENHRY, CDR2 SYGVKD. The CDR3 protein is CAISDENRAQGPQHF. The CDR3 coding sequence is TGTGCCATCAGCGACGAGAACAGGGCCCAAGGGCCCCAGCATTTT.

This chain joins TRBV6-5 and TRBJ1-4; D is unclear. CDR3 length: 13 amino acids. Trimming took off 5 bases at V and 8 bases at J, with 12 bases between the two ends. CDR1 and CDR2 from the germline V gene are MNHEY and SVGAGI. CDR3 DNA: TGTGCCAGCAGTACCCGCGTGGGAGAAAAACTGTTTTTT. Its translation is CASSTRVGEKLFF.

This chain connects TRBV27 to TRBJ1-3; 8 bases match TRBD1. After removal of 6 bases from V and 2 bases from J, the junction contained 3 bases not matched to a gene. The CDR3 has 14 residues. Germline CDR1 is MNHEY and CDR2 is SMNVEV (reference sequence). CDR3 sequence (DNA): TGTGCCAGCAGCTACAGGGGGACTGGAAACACCATATATTTT. Encoded protein: CASSYRGTGNTIYF.

The rearrangement joins TRBV11-2 to TRBJ2-5; 7 nucleotides line up with TRBD1. With 5 bases clipped from V and 1 base from J, the junction kept 1 base outside the gene matches. The CDR3 is 13 residues long. Germline V CDR1 and CDR2: SGHAT, FQNNGV. In nucleotides, the CDR3 is TGTGCCAGCAGCGGGACAGCCCAAGAGACCCAGTACTTC. It specifies CASSGTAQETQYF.

The V gene is TRBV15, the J gene TRBJ2-1, with 7 positions matching TRBD1. The CDR3 is 19 amino acids. V gave up 0 bases and J gave up 6 bases; unmatched junction bases: 17. CDR1 is LNHNV and CDR2 is YYDKDF in the germline V gene (reference sequence). This CDR3 is CATSRDSAERQGLFNEQFF. In DNA form, the CDR3 reads TGTGCCACCAGCAGAGACTCCGCCGAAAGACAGGGATTGTTCAATGAGCAGTTCTTC.

The V gene is TRBV19, the J gene TRBJ2-7, with D possibly called TRBD1 or TRBD2 (6 bases each). The germline CDR1 and CDR2 sequences are LNHDA and SQIVND (reference sequence). Trimming removed 10 bases from V and 0 bases from J, with 10 bases in between. CDR3 length: 12 residues. CDR3 bases: TGTGCCACACAGGGACTCTCCTACGAGCAGTACTTC. Its translation is CATQGLSYEQYF. Variable domain in full (rest from reference TRBV19 and TRBJ2-7): DGGITQSPKYLFRKEGQNVTLSCEQNLNHDAMYWYRQDPGQGLRLIYYSQIVNDFQKGDIAEGYSVSREKKESFPLTVTSAQKNPTAFYLCATQGLSYEQYFGPGTRLTVT.

The J gene is TRBJ1-4, the V gene TRBV5-6; possible D gene TRBD1, 5 bases. V was clipped by 0 bases and J by 7 bases, with 10 bases between them. From germline, CDR1 is SGHDT and CDR2 YYEEEE. The CDR3 sequence is 14 residues long. The CDR3 DNA is TGTGCCAGCAGCTTGGTGGACATGGGTGAAAAACTGTTTTTT. Protein: CASSLVDMGEKLFF.

The rearrangement joins TRBV5-1 to TRBJ2-7, with D possibly TRBD1 on 6 matching bases. The CDR3 consists of 14 residues. Germline loops: CDR1 SGHRS, CDR2 YFSETQ. The ends were cut back, 7 bases at V and 2 bases at J, with 16 bases in the middle. DNA for the CDR3: TGCGCCAGCCGATCAGGGGTGAATACCTACGAGCAGTACTTC. It yields the protein CASRSGVNTYEQYF.

The chain employs TRBV11-2 and TRBJ1-1; D unclear. This CDR3 spans 14 amino acids. The V end was cut by 2 bases, the J end by 4 bases, with 11 bases between. Germline V CDR1 and CDR2: SGHAT, FQNNGV. CDR3 loop: CASSLKGGSTEAFF. CDR3 sequence (DNA): TGTGCCAGCAGCTTAAAGGGAGGGAGCACTGAAGCTTTCTTT.

V and J are TRBV5-1 and TRBJ2-3, with 8 bases identical to TRBD2. There are 14 residues in the CDR3. V shed 4 bases and J 2 bases; nucleotides not matched to a gene: 3. CDR1 is SGHRS and CDR2 is YFSETQ in the germline V gene. As DNA, the CDR3 is TGCGCCAGCAGCACGGGACTAGTCACAGATACGCAGTATTTT. Residues: CASSTGLVTDTQYF.

This chain links TRBV7-9 with TRBJ1-4, with TRBD1 identical over 8 bases. Germline assignment: CDR1 SEHNR and CDR2 FQNEAQ (reference sequence). This CDR3 has 17 residues. With 4 bases clipped from V and 8 bases from J, the junction kept 15 bases outside the gene matches. CDR3 sequence reads: CASSSSPRTGLGEKLFF. CDR3 DNA sequence: TGTGCCAGCAGCTCCTCACCCCGGACAGGGCTCGGGGAAAAACTGTTTTTT.

V gene TRBV13 combines with J gene TRBJ2-7; TRBD1 agrees at 9 bases. This CDR3 has 15 residues. From germline, CDR1 is PRHDT and CDR2 FYEKMQ (reference sequence). The trim removed 2 bases at V and 5 bases at J, leaving 7 bases unmatched. CDR3 sequence reads: CASSLTLGQGNEQYF. CDR3 bases: TGTGCCAGCAGCTTAACGTTGGGACAGGGTAACGAGCAGTACTTC.

The rearrangement joins TRBV19 to TRBJ2-6; 7 bases are a match to TRBD1. The CDR3 contains 19 residues. CDR1 is LNHDA, CDR2 SQIVND, per germline (reference sequence). V was pared by 6 bases and J by 1 base, with 15 bases of the junction left unmatched. The CDR3 sequence: CASRQIRLAGGSGANVLTF. The CDR3 DNA reads TGTGCCAGTAGGCAGATAAGGTTGGCAGGGGGATCTGGGGCCAACGTCCTGACTTTC.

CDR3 coding DNA: TGTGCCAGCAGCTTAGAGGCCCCCACAGATACGCAGTATTTT. Its translation: CASSLEAPTDTQYF. J is TRBJ2-3 and V is TRBV7-8; the D is unclear. V was cut by 1 base and J by 2 bases, with 7 bases left in between. The CDR3 is made up of 14 amino acids. Germline CDR1 reads SGHVS; CDR2 reads FQNEAQ.

This chain uses TRBV28 with TRBJ1-4, with 7 bases aligning to TRBD1. Germline trimming cut 4 bases from V and 7 bases from J; bases unmatched to any gene: 18. Germline loops: CDR1 MDHEN, CDR2 SYDVKM. The CDR3 is made up of 18 amino acids. The CDR3 here is CASSSGQSTARRTEKLFF. For the CDR3, the DNA is TGTGCCAGCAGTTCGGGACAGTCGACCGCGCGGCGGACTGAAAAACTGTTTTTT.

V and J are TRBV6-6 and TRBJ2-7; D is perhaps TRBD2 (5 bases). Germline V gene data show CDR1 as MNHNY and CDR2 as SVGAGI (reference sequence). The CDR3 totals 13 residues. Trimming stripped 0 bases from V and 7 bases from J, with 10 bases between. The CDR3 sequence: CASSYSGVREQYF. CDR3 in DNA: TGTGCCAGCAGTTACTCGGGAGTGCGGGAGCAGTACTTC.

This CDR3 reads CASGLDFYEQYF. CDR3 DNA sequence: TGTGCTAGTGGTTTGGACTTCTACGAGCAGTACTTC. The rearrangement links TRBV12-5 to TRBJ2-7, with unresolved D. Germline assignment: CDR1 LGHNT and CDR2 FRNRAP. V gave up 1 base and J gave up 3 bases, with 4 bases separating them. The CDR3 is 12 residues long.